The T cell receptor beta chain described here comes from a study of shared clonotypes between healthy human individuals (dated by TCRdb to 2020 to 2022). About the study as a whole: A few men and two women, aged 18 to 49 years, made up the cohort. Blood TCR repertoires of 5 or 6 healthy adults were deeply sequenced to estimate repertoire size and the extent of clonotype sharing between individuals. To increase sequencing depth and limit assay-specific biases, different laboratories used diverse techniques to prepare libraries and sequence TCR repertoires. Leukapheresis yielded between about 0.9 and 10 billion PBMCs per donor.

The donors were healthy, HIV-negative adults with no recently reported acute infections or vaccinations. All donors were Caucasian adults living in Nashville, Tennessee, USA. For unsorted samples, 85 million to 100 million PBMCs were counted, and genomic DNA was extracted using the QIAamp DNA Blood Mini kit. Blood was obtained by leukapheresis, after which PBMCs were separated by Ficoll-Histopaque density gradient centrifugation and cryopreserved in liquid nitrogen vapor phase. Findings and caveats that apply to the study as a whole: Only blood was sampled, and tissue TCR repertoires likely differ from those in blood. Based on pairwise subsampling, the degree of clonotype sharing among donors was expected to be affected by sequencing depth. The small number of donors limited the genetic and exposure-history diversity represented.

TCR CDR3 regions were amplified from genomic DNA by multiplex PCR using the deep immunoSEQ assay. Extracted genomic DNA from each cell subset was spread evenly across all wells of several immunoSEQ 96-well plates, with each plate serving as a replicate. For unsorted PBMC, approximately 0.3 ug of genomic DNA, equivalent to around 30,000 T cell genomes, went into each replicate PCR. Ten immunoSEQ deep assay plates were used to sequence unsorted PBMC genomic DNA. The purified libraries were quantified using a Qubit 3.0 fluorometer, sized with a Bioanalyzer 2100, and then quantified again using the KAPA Library Quantification kit. A separate single-read 150-cycle Illumina NextSeq 550 flow cell was used to sequence each immunoSEQ 96-well plate. The published analysis was carried out like this. Because the immunoSEQ output included only junctional sequences and no quality scores, the filtering could not be the same as the filtering used for full-length reads. To assign V/J genes and CDR3, sequences were annotated against IMGT germline references using PyIR, a Python wrapper for IgBLAST v1.9. Reads were removed for weak V/J assignments (E-value above 1e-6), missing CDR3, stop codons, out-of-frame junctions, or ambiguous translated residues. A V3J clonotype was defined by an identical inferred V gene, J gene, and CDR3 amino acid sequence. The percentage overlap between two repertoires was calculated by dividing the number of shared unique clonotypes by the size of the smaller repertoire. Three approaches were used to assess repertoire richness: RTK rarefaction, the Chao1 estimator, and Recon v2.1 estimates of unobserved clonotypes. In its TCRdb copy, this immuneACCESS table keeps in-frame sequences only and misses some clones. Where compared with another copy, unresolved V genes explain less than half of these, and the others have no known cause. V, J and clone size are those of that table, while D and trimming were read from the DNA. This sample is represented by fewer than 700,000 clones; about 80% of them were singletons. 12% of the sample lies in the top ten.

This clone turned up a few times. The specificity of this receptor is unknown. Base qualities are not recorded, but no much larger clone differs from it by a single base. The source is a woman between 40 and 50 years old in good health. Some clones in this sample may be carry-over from other donors' samples. The specimen sequenced was PBMCs.

The CDR3 has the sequence CASSEDQGRQPQHF. In nucleotide form, the sequence is TGTGCCAGCAGTGAAGACCAGGGTCGGCAGCCCCAGCATTTT. The chain links TRBV6-1 with TRBJ1-5, and perhaps TRBD1 as D gene, on 5 matching bases. The junction shows trimming of 1 base on V and 7 bases on J, plus 11 bases between the germline ends. The CDR3 starts with the cysteine, ends with the phenylalanine, and has 14 residues. Only the CDR3 DNA stays, 42 bases, in frame from base 1. CDR1 and CDR2 were assigned from the germline V gene as MNHNS and SASEGT.